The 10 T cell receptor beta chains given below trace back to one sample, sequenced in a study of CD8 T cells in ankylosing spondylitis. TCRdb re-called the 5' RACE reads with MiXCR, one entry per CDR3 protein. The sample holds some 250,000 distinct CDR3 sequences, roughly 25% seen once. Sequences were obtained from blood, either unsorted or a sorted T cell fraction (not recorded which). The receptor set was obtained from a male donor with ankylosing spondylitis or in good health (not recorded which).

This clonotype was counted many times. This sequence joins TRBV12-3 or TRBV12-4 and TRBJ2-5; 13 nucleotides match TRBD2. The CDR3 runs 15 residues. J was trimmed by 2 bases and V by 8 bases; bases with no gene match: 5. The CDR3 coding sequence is TGTGCCAGCCGGACTAGCGGGGGAGAACAAGAGACCCAGTACTTC. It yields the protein CASRTSGGEQETQYF.

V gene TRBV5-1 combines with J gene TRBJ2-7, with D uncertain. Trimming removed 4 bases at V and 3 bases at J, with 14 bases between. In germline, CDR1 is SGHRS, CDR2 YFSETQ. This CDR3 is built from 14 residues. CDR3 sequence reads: CASSPLEIGYEQYF. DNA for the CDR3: TGCGCCAGCAGCCCGCTAGAGATCGGCTACGAGCAGTACTTC.

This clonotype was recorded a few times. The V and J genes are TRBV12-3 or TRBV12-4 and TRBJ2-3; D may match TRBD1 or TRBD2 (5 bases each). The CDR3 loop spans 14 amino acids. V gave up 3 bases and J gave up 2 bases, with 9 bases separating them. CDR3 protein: CASSLGVVTDTQYF. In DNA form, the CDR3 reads TGTGCCAGCAGTTTGGGGGTGGTCACAGATACGCAGTATTTT.

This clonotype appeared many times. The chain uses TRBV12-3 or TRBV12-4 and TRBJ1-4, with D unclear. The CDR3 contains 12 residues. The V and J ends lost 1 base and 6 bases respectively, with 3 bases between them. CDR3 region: CASSLGYEKLFF. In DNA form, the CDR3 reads TGTGCCAGCAGTTTAGGCTATGAAAAACTGTTTTTT.

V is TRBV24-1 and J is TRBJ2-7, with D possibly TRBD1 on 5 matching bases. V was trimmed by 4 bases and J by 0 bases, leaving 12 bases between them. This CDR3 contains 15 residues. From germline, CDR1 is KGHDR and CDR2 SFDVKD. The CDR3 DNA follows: TGTGCCACCAGTGAGGGGATAGGGGTCTCCTACGAGCAGTACTTC. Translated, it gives CATSEGIGVSYEQYF.

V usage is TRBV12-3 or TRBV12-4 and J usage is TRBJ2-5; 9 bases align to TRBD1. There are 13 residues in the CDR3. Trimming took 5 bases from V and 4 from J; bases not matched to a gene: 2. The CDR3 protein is CASSMTGGETQYF. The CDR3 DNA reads TGTGCCAGCAGTATGACAGGGGGAGAGACCCAGTACTTC.

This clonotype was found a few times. Written as DNA, the CDR3 is TGCAGTGCTAGAGATTATCTTGGGGGGGGGCAGAGGGAGCAGTTCTTC. Amino acids: CSARDYLGGGQREQFF. The chain recombines TRBV20-1 with TRBJ2-1; maybe TRBD2 (7 bases). Germline CDR1 reads DFQATT; CDR2 reads SNEGSKA (reference sequence). This CDR3 has 16 amino acids. V was trimmed by 0 bases and J by 10 bases, leaving 22 bases between them.

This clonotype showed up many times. The CDR3 loop is CASSATSGGLLEQYF. CDR3 nucleotides: TGTGCCAGCAGCGCTACTAGCGGGGGGCTCCTCGAGCAGTACTTC. The chain carries TRBV3-1 and TRBJ2-7; TRBD2 matches at 12 bases. There are 15 residues in the CDR3. Germline-derived CDR1 and CDR2 are LGHDT and YNNKEL (reference sequence). The ends lost 5 bases at V and 6 bases at J; junction bases unmatched: 8.

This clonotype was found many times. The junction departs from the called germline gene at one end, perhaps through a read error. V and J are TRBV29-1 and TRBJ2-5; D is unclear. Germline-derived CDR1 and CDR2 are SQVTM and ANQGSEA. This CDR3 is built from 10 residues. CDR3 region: CSVEVKGLHF. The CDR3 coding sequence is TGCAGCGTTGAAGTGAAAGGGCTTCACTTC. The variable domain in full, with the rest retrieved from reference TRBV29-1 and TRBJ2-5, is SAVISQKPSRDICQRGTSLTIQCQVDSQVTMMFWYRQQPGQSLTLIATANQGSEATYESGFVIDKFPISRPNLTFSTLTVSNMSPEDSSIYLCSVEVKGLHFGPGTRLLVL.

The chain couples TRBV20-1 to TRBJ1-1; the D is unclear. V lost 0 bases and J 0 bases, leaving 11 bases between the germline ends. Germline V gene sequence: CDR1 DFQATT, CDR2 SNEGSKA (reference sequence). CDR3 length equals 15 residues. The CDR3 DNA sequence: TGCAGTGCTAGAGATCGGGCCAGACTGAACACTGAAGCTTTCTTT. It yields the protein CSARDRARLNTEAFF.